This TCR beta chain was sequenced in a study of T cell responses to AZD1222 COVID-19 vaccine. Produced via immunoSEQ multiplex PCR; TCRdb's table is partial and in-frame only. The profile covers roughly 170,000 clones, with about nine tenths appearing a single time and approximately 2.8% taken by the ten largest. Remarks on this clone: The target antigen is unknown.

This CDR3 is 11 amino acids long. Between the trimmed V and J ends, which lost 3 bases and 2 bases, there was a span of 4 bases. CDR1 DFQATT and CDR2 SNEGSKA come from the germline V gene (reference sequence). General observations from the study: The donor group comprised mostly white British people and more females; the analysis possibly underestimated clonal diversity.

The material sequenced was peripheral blood, taken on day 0 of AZD1222 vaccination. The chain links TRBV20-1 to TRBJ1-2, with D hard to call. The receptor was derived from an adult in good health. The CDR3 loop is CSASRNYGYTF. CDR3 DNA: TGCAGTGCTAGCAGGAACTATGGCTACACCTTC.